This T cell receptor beta chain stems from a study of cytotoxic CD8 clonotypes in ibrutinib-treated CLL. For this clone: Its target is unknown.

The study's findings and limits: T-cell clonality at baseline went above that of age-matched healthy donors and rose and fell with circulating CD8+ T-cell counts. Whereas clonality rose at ibrutinib response, it declined toward baseline at progression.

Assay: immunoSEQ multiplex PCR; the TCRdb copy retains only in-frame clones and omits some. The data contain 30,000 to 35,000 clones, about 70% of them singletons. This CDR3 region has 15 residues. Germline CDR1 and CDR2: MRHNA and SNTAGT. The germline V and J ends were trimmed by 3 bases and 4 bases, with 10 bases remaining between them. The source material was PBMCs, sampled before ibrutinib treatment. The clonotype comes from a human donor with chronic lymphocytic leukemia. The V call is TRBV6-4, the J call TRBJ2-6; perhaps TRBD2 as D (7 bases). CDR3 DNA sequence: TGTGCCAGCAGTGATCGGGGGGCCGGGGCCAACGTCCTGACTTTC. This encodes CASSDRGAGANVLTF.